This T cell receptor beta chain was documented in a study of human T cells and chemical hapten exposure. On the study more broadly: TCR yields per sample varied, mainly owing to small pooled library volume differences. General study results and limits: Counts of expanded TCRs (at PT1) showed a positive correlation with patch test score. Donors, who had alopecia, may show an immune response that differs from healthy people's.

Sample time point: patch test 3, about 24 weeks after DPC sensitization. As for treatment: therapeutic diphenylcyclopropenone sensitization with weekly scalp DPC. TCRdb re-called the RACE reads with MiXCR, one entry per CDR3 protein. The sample has 50,000 to 60,000 distinct CDR3 sequences, 12% seen once. Trimming took 1 base from V and 6 from J, leaving 6 bases between them. The V gene's germline CDR1 is LGHNA and CDR2 YSLEER. The CDR3 runs 13 residues. This clonotype has ten or more counts. Its antigen is not identified. Material: whole blood, obtained in connection with sensitization to the hapten diphenylcyclopropenone (DPC). The clonotype was recovered from a man aged 25-45 years with alopecia areata. Some clones in this sample may be carry-over from other donors' samples. V is TRBV4-3 and J is TRBJ2-2, with D perhaps TRBD2 (6 bases). The CDR3: CASSQGDSGELFF. Written as DNA, the CDR3 is TGCGCCAGCAGCCAAGGGGACTCCGGGGAGCTGTTTTTT.